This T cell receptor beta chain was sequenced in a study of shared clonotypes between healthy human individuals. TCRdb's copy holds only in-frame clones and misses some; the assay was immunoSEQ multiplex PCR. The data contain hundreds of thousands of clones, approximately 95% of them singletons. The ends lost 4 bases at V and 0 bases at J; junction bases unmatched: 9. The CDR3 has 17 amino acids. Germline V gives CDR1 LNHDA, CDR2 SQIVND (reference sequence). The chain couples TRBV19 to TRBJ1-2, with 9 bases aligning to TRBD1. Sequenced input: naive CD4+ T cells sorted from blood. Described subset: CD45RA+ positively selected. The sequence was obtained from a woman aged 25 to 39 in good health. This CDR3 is CASSTGTGRPANYGYTF. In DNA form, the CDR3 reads TGTGCCAGTAGTACCGGGACAGGGCGTCCGGCTAACTATGGCTACACCTTC.